Below, one TCR beta chain is given with its context. Reverse transcribing all isolated RNA meant expressed TCRB transcripts were sequenced. Assay used: immunoSEQ multiplex PCR; TCRdb lists only in-frame clones, some missing. The sample consists of 220,000 or so clones, under 70% of them appearing once. The CDR3 runs 14 residues. Germline V lookup: CDR1 SGHTA, CDR2 FQGNSA. The germline V and J ends were trimmed by 6 bases and 5 bases, with 16 bases remaining between them. The data stem from a study of beta chain features in type 1 diabetes. The V call is TRBV7-2, the J call TRBJ2-5, with D maybe TRBD1 (6 bases). The receptor's source is a man aged 25 to 45 in good health. Sequenced: naive CD4+ T cells from blood. As DNA, the CDR3 is TGTGCCAGCAGACAGGGCGGTTTGTTCGAGACCCAGTACTTC. It is translated as CASRQGGLFETQYF.